This T cell receptor (beta chain) was found in a study of beta chain features in type 1 diabetes. Expressed TCRB transcripts were sequenced, since all the RNA that had been isolated was reverse transcribed. Only in-frame clones appear in the TCRdb table, and some are missing; sequencing was by immunoSEQ multiplex PCR. The table records 250,000 to 300,000 clones, 8% of them present only once. The authors sorted CD4+ naive, central memory, regulatory and stem cell-like memory cells via CD45RO/CCR7/CD25/CD127/CD95/CD27. Germline CDR1 MDHEN, CDR2 SYDVKM. Deletions cut 5 bases from V and 3 bases from J, with 8 bases between. This CDR3 contains 13 residues.

The specimen sequenced was central memory CD4+ T cells from blood. The TCR sequence derives from a woman in her late teens or twenties in good health. This chain connects TRBV28 to TRBJ2-4; the D is unclear. This CDR3 reads CASSTPGKNIQYF. The CDR3 DNA reads as TGTGCCAGCAGTACCCCGGGCAAAAACATTCAGTACTTC.